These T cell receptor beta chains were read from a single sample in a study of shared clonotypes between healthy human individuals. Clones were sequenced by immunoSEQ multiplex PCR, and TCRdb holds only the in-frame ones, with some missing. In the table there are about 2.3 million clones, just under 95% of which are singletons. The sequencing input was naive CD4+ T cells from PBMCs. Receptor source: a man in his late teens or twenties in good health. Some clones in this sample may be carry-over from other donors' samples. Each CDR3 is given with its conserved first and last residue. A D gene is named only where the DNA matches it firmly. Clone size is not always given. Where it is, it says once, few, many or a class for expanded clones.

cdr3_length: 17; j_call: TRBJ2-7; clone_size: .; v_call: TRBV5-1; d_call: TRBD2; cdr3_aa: CASSLAAGLAGSYEQYF; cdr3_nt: TGCGCCAGCAGCTTGGCCGCTGGACTAGCGGGTTCCTACGAGCAGTACTTC
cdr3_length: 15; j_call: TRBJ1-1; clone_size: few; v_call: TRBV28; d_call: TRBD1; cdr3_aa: CASSLGGTGGTEAFF; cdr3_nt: TGTGCCAGCAGTTTAGGAGGGACAGGTGGCACTGAAGCTTTCTTT
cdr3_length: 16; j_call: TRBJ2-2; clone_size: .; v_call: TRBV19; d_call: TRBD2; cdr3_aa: CASSIITRTSAGELFF; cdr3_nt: TGTGCCAGTAGTATCATAACGCGGACTAGCGCCGGGGAGCTGTTTTTT
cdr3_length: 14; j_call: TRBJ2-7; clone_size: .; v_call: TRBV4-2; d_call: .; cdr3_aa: CASSQRRGGHEQYF; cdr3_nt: TGTGCCAGCAGCCAACGCAGGGGAGGCCACGAGCAGTACTTC
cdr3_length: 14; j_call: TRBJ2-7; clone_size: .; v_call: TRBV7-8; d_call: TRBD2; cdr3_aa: CASSLGGGSYEQYF; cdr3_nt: TGTGCCAGCAGCTTAGGTGGCGGGAGCTACGAGCAGTACTTC
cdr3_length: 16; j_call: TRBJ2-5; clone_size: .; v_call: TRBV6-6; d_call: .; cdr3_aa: CASSPWGRERGETQYF; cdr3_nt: TGTGCCAGCAGCCCCTGGGGGCGGGAGAGGGGAGAGACCCAGTACTTC
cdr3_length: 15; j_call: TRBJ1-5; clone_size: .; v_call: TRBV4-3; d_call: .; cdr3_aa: CASSQAGNSNQPQHF; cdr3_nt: TGCGCCAGCAGCCAAGCCGGGAATAGCAATCAGCCCCAGCATTTT
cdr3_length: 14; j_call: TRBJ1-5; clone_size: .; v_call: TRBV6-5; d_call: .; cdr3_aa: CASSIPGPNQPQHF; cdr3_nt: TGTGCCAGCAGTATTCCGGGACCCAATCAGCCCCAGCATTTT
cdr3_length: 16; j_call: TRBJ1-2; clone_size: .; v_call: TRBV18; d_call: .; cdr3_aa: CASSPRLGGSNYGYTF; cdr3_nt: TGTGCCAGCTCACCACGACTGGGCGGATCTAACTATGGCTACACCTTC
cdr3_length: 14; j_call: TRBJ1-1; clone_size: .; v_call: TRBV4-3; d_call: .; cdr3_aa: CASSQIGLDTEAFF; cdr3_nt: TGCGCCAGCAGCCAAATAGGTCTGGACACTGAAGCTTTCTTT
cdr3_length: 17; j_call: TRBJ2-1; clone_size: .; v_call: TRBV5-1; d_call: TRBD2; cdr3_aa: CASSFATSGRGYNEQFF; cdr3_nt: TGCGCCAGCAGCTTCGCAACTAGCGGGAGGGGTTACAATGAGCAGTTCTTC
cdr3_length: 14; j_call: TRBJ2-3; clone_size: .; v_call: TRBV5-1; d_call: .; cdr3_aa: CASSLGPLGDTQYF; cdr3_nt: TGCGCCAGCAGCTTGGGGCCCCTTGGCGATACGCAGTATTTT
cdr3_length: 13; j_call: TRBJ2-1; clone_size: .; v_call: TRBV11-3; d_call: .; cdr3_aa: CASSQGPYNEQFF; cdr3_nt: TGTGCCAGCAGCCAGGGTCCGTACAATGAGCAGTTCTTC
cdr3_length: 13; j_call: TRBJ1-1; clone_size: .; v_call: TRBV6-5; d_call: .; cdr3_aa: CASSWGGNTEAFF; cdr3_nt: TGTGCCAGCAGTTGGGGCGGGAACACTGAAGCTTTCTTT
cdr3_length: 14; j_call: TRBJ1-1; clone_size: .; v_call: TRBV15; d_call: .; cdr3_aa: CATSRDQGGTEAFF; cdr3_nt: TGTGCCACCAGCAGAGATCAAGGGGGCACTGAAGCTTTCTTT
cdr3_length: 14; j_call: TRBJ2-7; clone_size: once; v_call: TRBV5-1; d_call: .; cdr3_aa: CASSLESPSYEQYF; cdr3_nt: TGCGCCAGCAGCTTGGAAAGTCCATCCTACGAGCAGTACTTC
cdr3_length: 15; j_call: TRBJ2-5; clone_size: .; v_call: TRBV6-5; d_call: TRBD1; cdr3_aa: CASSSGQGAKETQYF; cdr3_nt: TGTGCCAGCAGTTCCGGACAGGGGGCCAAGGAGACCCAGTACTTC
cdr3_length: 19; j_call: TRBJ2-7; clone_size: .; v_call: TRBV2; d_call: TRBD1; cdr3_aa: CASSGQALTSVTKPYEQYF; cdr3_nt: TGTGCCAGCAGCGGACAGGCCCTAACCTCGGTTACAAAACCCTACGAGCAGTACTTC
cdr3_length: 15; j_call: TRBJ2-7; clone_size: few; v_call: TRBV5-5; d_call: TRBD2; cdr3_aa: CASSSTAGSSYEQYF; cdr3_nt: TGTGCCAGCAGCAGTACAGCGGGGAGCTCCTACGAGCAGTACTTC
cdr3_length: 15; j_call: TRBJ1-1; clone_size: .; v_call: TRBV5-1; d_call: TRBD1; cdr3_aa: CASSPQTTGLTEAFF; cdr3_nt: TGCGCCAGCAGCCCGCAAACGACAGGGTTAACTGAAGCTTTCTTT
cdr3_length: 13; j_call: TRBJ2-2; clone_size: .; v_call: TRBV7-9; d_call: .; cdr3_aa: CASSPGQYGELFF; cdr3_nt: TGTGCCAGCAGCCCAGGACAGTACGGGGAGCTGTTTTTT
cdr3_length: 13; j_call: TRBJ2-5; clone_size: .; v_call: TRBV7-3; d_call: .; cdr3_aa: CASSRSRGETQYF; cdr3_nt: TGTGCCAGCAGCCGGAGTCGAGGGGAGACCCAGTACTTC
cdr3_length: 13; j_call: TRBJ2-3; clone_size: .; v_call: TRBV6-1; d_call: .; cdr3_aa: CASSERDSRAQYF; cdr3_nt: TGTGCCAGCAGTGAGAGGGACTCCAGGGCGCAGTATTTT
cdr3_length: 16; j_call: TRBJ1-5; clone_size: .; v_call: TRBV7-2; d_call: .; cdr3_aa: CASSLIGLYSNQPQHF; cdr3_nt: TGTGCCAGCAGCTTAATCGGACTCTATAGCAATCAGCCCCAGCATTTT
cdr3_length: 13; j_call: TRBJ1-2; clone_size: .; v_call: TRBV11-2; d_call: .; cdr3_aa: CASSWAGENGYTF; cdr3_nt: TGTGCCAGCAGCTGGGCAGGGGAAAATGGCTACACCTTC
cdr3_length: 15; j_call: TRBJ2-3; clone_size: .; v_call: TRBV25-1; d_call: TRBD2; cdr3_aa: CASAGTSGWTDTQYF; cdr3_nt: TGTGCCAGCGCCGGGACTAGCGGGTGGACAGATACGCAGTATTTT
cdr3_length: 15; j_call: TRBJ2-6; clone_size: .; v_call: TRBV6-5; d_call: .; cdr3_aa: CASSYKPSGANVLTF; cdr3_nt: TGTGCCAGCAGTTACAAGCCCTCTGGGGCCAACGTCCTGACTTTC
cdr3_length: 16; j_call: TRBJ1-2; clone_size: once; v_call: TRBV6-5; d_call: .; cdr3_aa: CASSSGVIRNSYGYTF; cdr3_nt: TGTGCCAGCAGTTCAGGGGTGATACGGAATAGCTATGGCTACACCTTC
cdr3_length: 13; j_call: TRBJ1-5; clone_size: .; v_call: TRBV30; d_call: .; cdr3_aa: CAWSVDSNQPQHF; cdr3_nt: TGTGCCTGGAGTGTAGACAGCAATCAGCCCCAGCATTTT
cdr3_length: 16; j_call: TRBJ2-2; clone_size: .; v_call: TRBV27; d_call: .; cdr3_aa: CASSPPGGANTGELFF; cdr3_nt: TGTGCCAGCAGCCCCCCCGGGGGTGCTAACACCGGGGAGCTGTTTTTT
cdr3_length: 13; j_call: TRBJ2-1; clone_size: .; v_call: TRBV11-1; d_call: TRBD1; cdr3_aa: CASSQDRVHEQFF; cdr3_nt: TGTGCCAGCAGCCAAGACAGGGTCCATGAGCAGTTCTTC
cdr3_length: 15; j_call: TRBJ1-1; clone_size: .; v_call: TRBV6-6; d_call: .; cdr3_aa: CASSRGTGGNTEAFF; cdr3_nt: TGTGCCAGCAGCCGGGGAACCGGGGGTAACACTGAAGCTTTCTTT
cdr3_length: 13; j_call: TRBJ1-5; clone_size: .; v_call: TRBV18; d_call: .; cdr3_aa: CASSPSGVQPQHF; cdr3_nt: TGTGCCAGCTCACCGTCAGGGGTTCAGCCCCAGCATTTT
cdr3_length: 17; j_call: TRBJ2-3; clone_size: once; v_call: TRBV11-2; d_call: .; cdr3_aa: CASSPLGGRQLTDTQYF; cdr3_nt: TGTGCCAGCAGCCCACTGGGGGGGCGTCAACTCACAGATACGCAGTATTTT
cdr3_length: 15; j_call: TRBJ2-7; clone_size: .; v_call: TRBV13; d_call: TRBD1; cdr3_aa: CASSQGAVNPREQYF; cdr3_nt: TGTGCCAGCAGCCAGGGGGCAGTGAACCCTAGGGAGCAGTACTTC
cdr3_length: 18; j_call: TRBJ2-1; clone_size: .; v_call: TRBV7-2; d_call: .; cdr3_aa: CASSLDRRGQTSSNEQFF; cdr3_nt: TGTGCCAGCAGCTTAGACCGTCGGGGCCAAACTTCCTCCAATGAGCAGTTCTTC
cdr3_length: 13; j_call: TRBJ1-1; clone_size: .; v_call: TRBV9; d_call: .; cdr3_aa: CASSKEADTEAFF; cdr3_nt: TGTGCCAGCAGTAAGGAGGCAGACACTGAAGCTTTCTTT
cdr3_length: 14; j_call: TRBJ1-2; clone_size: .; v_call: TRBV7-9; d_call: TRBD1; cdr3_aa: CASSPGTGFYGYTF; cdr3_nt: TGTGCCAGCAGCCCAGGGACAGGGTTCTATGGCTACACCTTC
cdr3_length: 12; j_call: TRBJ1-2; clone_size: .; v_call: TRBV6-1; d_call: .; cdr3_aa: CASSDRFDGYTF; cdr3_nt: TGTGCCAGCAGTGACCGCTTTGATGGCTACACCTTC
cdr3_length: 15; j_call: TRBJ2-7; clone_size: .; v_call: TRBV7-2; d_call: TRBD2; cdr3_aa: CASSLGTSGSHEQYF; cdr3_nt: TGTGCCAGCAGCTTAGGAACTAGCGGGAGCCACGAGCAGTACTTC
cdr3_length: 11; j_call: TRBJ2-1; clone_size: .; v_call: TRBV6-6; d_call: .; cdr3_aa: CASSLQGKQFF; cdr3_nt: TGTGCCAGCAGTTTACAGGGTAAGCAGTTCTTC
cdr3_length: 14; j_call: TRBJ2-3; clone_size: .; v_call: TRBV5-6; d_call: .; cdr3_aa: CASSLGAATDTQYF; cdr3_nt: TGTGCCAGCAGCTTGGGAGCAGCTACAGATACGCAGTATTTT
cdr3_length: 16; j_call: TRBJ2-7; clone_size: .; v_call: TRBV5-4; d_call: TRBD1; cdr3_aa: CASSFGLGQGGYEQYF; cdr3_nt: TGTGCCAGCAGCTTTGGTCTCGGACAGGGGGGATACGAGCAGTACTTC
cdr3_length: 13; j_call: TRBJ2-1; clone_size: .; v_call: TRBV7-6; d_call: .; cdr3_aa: CASSQGRSDEQFF; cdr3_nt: TGTGCCAGCAGCCAGGGTAGATCCGATGAGCAGTTCTTC
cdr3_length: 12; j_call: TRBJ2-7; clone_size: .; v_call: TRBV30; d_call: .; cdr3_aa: CAWSVVGNEQYF; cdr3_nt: TGTGCCTGGAGTGTGGTGGGAAACGAGCAGTACTTC
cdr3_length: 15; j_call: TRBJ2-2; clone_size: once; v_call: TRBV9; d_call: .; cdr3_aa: CASSPGRSNTGELFF; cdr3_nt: TGTGCCAGCAGCCCTGGAAGGTCCAACACCGGGGAGCTGTTTTTT
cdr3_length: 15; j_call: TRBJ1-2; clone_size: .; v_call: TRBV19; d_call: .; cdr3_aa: CASSIAGTPNYGYTF; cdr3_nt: TGTGCCAGTAGCATCGCCGGGACACCTAACTATGGCTACACCTTC
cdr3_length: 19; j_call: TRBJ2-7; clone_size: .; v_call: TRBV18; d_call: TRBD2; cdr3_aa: CASSPPGLAEDPNIYEQYF; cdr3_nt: TGTGCCAGCTCACCACCGGGACTAGCGGAAGACCCCAATATCTACGAGCAGTACTTC
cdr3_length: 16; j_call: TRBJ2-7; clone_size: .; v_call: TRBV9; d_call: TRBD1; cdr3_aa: CASSPRTGDDSYEQYF; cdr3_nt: TGTGCCAGCAGCCCACGGACAGGGGACGACTCCTACGAGCAGTACTTC
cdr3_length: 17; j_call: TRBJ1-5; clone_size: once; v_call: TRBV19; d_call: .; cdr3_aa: CASSMAGRIYSNQPQHF; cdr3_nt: TGTGCCAGTAGTATGGCCGGACGGATTTATAGCAATCAGCCCCAGCATTTT
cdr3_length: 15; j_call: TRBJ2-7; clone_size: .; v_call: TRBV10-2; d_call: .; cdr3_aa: CASRTRDGSSYEQYF; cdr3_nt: TGCGCCAGCAGAACACGGGACGGGAGCTCCTACGAGCAGTACTTC